Sequencing of this TCR beta chain was carried out in a study of Ad26.COV2.S vaccination and SARS-CoV-2 variants (dated by TCRdb to 2020 to 2022). For the study in its entirety: Vaccine-arm donors came from COV1001, a multicentre, randomized, double-blind, placebo-controlled phase I-IIa trial of Ad26.COV2.S in healthy adults. Ad26.COV2.S was given intramuscularly at 5x10^10 or 1x10^11 viral particles, as a single shot or as two shots 56 days apart. Sequencing of the TCRbeta repertoire served to evaluate the specificity and breadth of SARS-CoV-2-reactive T cell receptors following Ad26.COV2.S vaccination. A total of some 30 samples were included in the TCR-sequenced set, comprising approximately 20 Ad26.COV2.S vaccine recipients, 5 placebo recipients and 8 SARS-CoV-2 convalescent individuals. Trial participants were randomized into five groups of five: low-dose or high-dose Ad26.COV2.S given once or twice, or placebo on both occasions. Investigators remained blinded to trial group allocation during experiments and outcome assessment.

The immunoSEQ Assay was the method used to sequence TCRbeta CDR3 regions. After extraction, genomic DNA underwent amplification by bias-controlled multiplex PCR, followed by high-throughput sequencing. The source study handled its data this way. Collapsing and filtering of sequences were performed to quantify the absolute abundance of each unique TCRbeta CDR3 region. Usable DNA was measured by amplifying reference genes present in all nucleated cells, and TCRbeta template counts were normalized to that usable DNA to estimate T cell fraction. Repertoire TCRs were annotated as SARS-CoV-2-specific when V gene, CDR3 amino acid sequence and J gene were exactly matched to a known reactive TCR set. The reference SARS-CoV-2 TCR set was obtained from MIRA and was filtered for enrichment in COVID-19-positive ImmuneCODE repertoires, whereby public or cross-reactive TCRs were removed. Based on the MIRA antigens, annotated TCRs were further analysed at the level of specific ORF or position within ORF. Breadth was defined as the number of annotated unique rearrangements divided by the total number of unique productive rearrangements, and depth was defined as the summed frequency of the annotated unique rearrangements. TCR breadth was compared between groups using two-sided Wilcoxon rank-sum tests. The table comes from immuneACCESS by way of TCRdb, which keeps in-frame sequences with V and J called. Part of the clones is missing from these tables; in studies checked, under half for an unresolved V gene and the rest for unknown reasons. V, J and clone size are taken as reported in that table, and D and trimming were inferred from the DNA itself. Present in this sample are hundreds of thousands of clones, 92% of which were seen just once. Of the sample, around 1.7% is held by the ten largest clones.

A remark on this clone: Its antigen is currently not known. Qualities for individual bases were not recorded, and no much larger clone is one base off.

Interpreted using the paper, the treatment or condition label stands for: roughly 19 received Ad26.COV2.S at low or high dose, single or two shots; 5 received placebo; per-sample allocation not given. Repertoires of vaccine and placebo recipients were sequenced from samples collected on day 63 after the first injection. Cohort 1b enrolled 20 to 30 adults aged 18-55 years at a single site in Boston, USA, between 29 July and 7 August 2020. Ad26.COV2.S was a replication-incompetent adenovirus type 26 vector expressing a prefusion-stabilized SARS-CoV-2 spike protein from the original Wuhan strain. Inclusive of the bounding cysteine and phenylalanine, the CDR3 is 12 residues long. The retained sequence is limited to the CDR3, 36 bases, with the frame set at the first base. CDR1 MNHNS and CDR2 SASEGT are derived from the germline V gene. V is pruned by 3 bases and J by 11 bases, leaving 4 bases of the junction without a gene match.

Paper-wide results and their limitations: After vaccination, spike-specific CD8+ and CD4+ T cell responses were reported to show substantial breadth. Higher spike-specific TCR breadth was observed in Ad26.COV2.S recipients than in placebo recipients (P = 0.0014). Vaccine and placebo recipients had similar non-spike TCR breadth, a finding consistent with the vaccine containing only spike. Comparing responses between vaccine doses or regimens was not something the study was powered to do. The authors noted that the TCR breadth and depth analyses may have underestimated total T cell responses.

Sample: peripheral blood, taken in a trial of Ad26.COV2.S vaccine versus placebo. This receptor was obtained from a person between 18 and 65 years old who received the Ad26.COV2.S COVID-19 vaccine or a placebo. The sequence joins TRBV6-1 to TRBJ1-5, and 7 junctional nucleotides match TRBD1. The DNA is TGTGCCAGCAGTGAGGACAGGCTGACCCAGCATTTT. Its protein reads: CASSEDRLTQHF.